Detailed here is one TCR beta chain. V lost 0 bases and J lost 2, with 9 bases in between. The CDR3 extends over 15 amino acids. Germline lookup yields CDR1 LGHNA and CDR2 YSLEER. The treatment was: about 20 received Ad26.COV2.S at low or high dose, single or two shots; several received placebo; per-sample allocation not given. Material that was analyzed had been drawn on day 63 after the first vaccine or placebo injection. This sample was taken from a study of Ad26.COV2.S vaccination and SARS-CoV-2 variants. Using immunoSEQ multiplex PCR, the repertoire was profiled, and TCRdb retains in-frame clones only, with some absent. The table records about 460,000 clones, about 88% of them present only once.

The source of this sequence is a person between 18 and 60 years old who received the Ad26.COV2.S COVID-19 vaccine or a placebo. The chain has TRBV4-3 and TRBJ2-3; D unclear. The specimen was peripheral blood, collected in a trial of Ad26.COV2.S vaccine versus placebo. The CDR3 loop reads CASSQDPGNTDTQYF. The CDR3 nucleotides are TGCGCCAGCAGCCAAGATCCCGGAAACACAGATACGCAGTATTTT.